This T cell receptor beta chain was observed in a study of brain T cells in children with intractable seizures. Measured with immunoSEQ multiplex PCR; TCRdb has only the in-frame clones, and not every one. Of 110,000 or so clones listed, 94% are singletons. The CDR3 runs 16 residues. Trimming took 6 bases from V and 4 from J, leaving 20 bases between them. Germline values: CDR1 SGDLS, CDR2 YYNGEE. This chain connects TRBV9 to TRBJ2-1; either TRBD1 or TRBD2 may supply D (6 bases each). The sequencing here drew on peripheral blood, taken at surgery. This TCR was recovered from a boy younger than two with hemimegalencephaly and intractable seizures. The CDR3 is CASTRGGGTPYNEQFF. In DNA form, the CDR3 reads TGTGCCAGCACCAGAGGAGGGGGGACACCTTACAATGAGCAGTTCTTC.